This TCR beta chain was sequenced in a study of response to subunit inactivated influenza vaccine (dated by TCRdb to 2016 to 2018). Background for the entire study: The study used deep quantitative T cell receptor repertoire profiling to track responses to a trivalent subunit inactivated influenza vaccine. Broader findings and caveats from the paper: The authors suggested that each seasonal influenza vaccination may recruit only a limited number of new T cells.

Library construction relied on RT-PCR. TCRdb records Illumina HiSeq 2500 as the sequencer. Starting from the raw public reads, TCRdb applied fastp trimming at Q25, assembled clones with MiXCR and retained in-frame beta chains. Each record represents a unique CDR3 protein, reported with the most common genes and DNA among its rows. Here the sample has approximately 520,000 distinct CDR3 sequences; approximately 15% occur a single time. Together, the top ten hold 3% of the sample. Of note for this clonotype: No cognate antigen has been identified for it. No quality values exist for individual bases; no much larger clone is one base distant.

Source: CD4+ T cells sorted from PBMCs, taken roughly 24 months after vaccination. This TCR was sampled from a man aged 45 to 70 who received an inactivated influenza vaccine. Donor details come from another sample of the same person, matched by shared clones.

Here the CDR3 is given as CASRSKRGQGSSYEQYF. The DNA sequence is TGTGCCAGTAGGTCAAAAAGGGGACAGGGAAGCTCCTACGAGCAGTACTTC. The rearrangement combines TRBV21-1 with TRBJ2-7; TRBD1 is the table's D call and was not checked against the DNA. TRBV21-1 is noted as a pseudogene. The CDR3 measures 17 amino acids from cysteine to phenylalanine. Of the read, only the CDR3 DNA is kept; its 51 bases are in frame from base 1.